This T cell receptor (beta chain) came from a study of T cell repertoires in cytomegalovirus infection. About the research overall: Matching HLA type, along with CMV infection, was indicated by public TCR beta signatures.

This clonotype was observed a handful of times. The antigen is undetermined. MiXCR was run by TCRdb on the reads, yielding one entry per CDR3 protein. The sample lists under 200,000 distinct CDR3 sequences, roughly 28% occurring once. Points from the study as a whole: Carriers of CMV plus the relevant HLA were identified by cumulative public TCR beta family frequency. There were HLA-C-restricted CMV-specific TCR beta clonotypes dominating the ex vivo response.

Sequenced sample: PBMCs. This TCR came from a human donor in good health (CMV status not recorded). Some clones in this sample may be carry-over from other donors' samples.

In DNA form, the CDR3 reads TGTGCCAGCAGCCAGACACTAGTGCGGAGCGGTGAGCAGTTCTTC. It codes for CASSQTLVRSGEQFF. The chain joins TRBV14 to TRBJ2-1; maybe TRBD2 (5 bases). The germline gives CDR1 SGHDN, CDR2 FVKESK. This CDR3 spans 15 amino acids. V lost 3 bases, J lost 9 bases, and 18 bases lay in between.